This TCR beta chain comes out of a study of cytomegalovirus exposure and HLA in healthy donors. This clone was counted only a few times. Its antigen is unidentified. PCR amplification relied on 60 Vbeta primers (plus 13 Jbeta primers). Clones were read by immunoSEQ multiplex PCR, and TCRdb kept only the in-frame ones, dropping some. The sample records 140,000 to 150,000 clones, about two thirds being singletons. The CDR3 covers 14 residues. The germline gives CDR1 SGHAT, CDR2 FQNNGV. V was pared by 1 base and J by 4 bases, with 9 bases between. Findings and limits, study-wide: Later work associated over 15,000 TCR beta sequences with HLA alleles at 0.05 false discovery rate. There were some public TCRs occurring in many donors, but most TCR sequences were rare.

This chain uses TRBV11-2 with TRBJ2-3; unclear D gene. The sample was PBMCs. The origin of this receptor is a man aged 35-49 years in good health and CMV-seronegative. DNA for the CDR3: TGTGCCAGCAGCTTAGGGTCCACTTCAGATACGCAGTATTTT. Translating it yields CASSLGSTSDTQYF.